One sample yielded the 23 T cell receptor beta chains listed below, sequenced in a study of T cell clonality in common variable immunodeficiency. Assay used: immunoSEQ multiplex PCR; TCRdb lists only in-frame clones, some missing. In total the sample includes about 47,000 clones, none of them seen once. Sequences were obtained from peripheral blood mononuclear cells. The receptors here all came from a person aged 18 to 75 in good health.

This clone was detected ten times or more. Read coverage stops 3 residues before the CDR3 terminus; the germline J gene supplies the remainder. The J gene is TRBJ2-2, the V gene TRBV29-1, with unresolved D. CDR1 and CDR2 (germline): SQVTM, ANQGSEA. The CDR3 length is 13 residues. V was clipped by 1 base and J by 0 bases, with 3 bases between them. The chain's CDR3 is CSVEAANTGELFF. The sequenced part of the CDR3 DNA is TGCAGCGTTGAAGCTGCGAACACCGGGGAG.

Comment on this clone: Coverage ceases 3 residues before the CDR3 finishes, and the germline J gene fills in the end. This chain links TRBV19 with TRBJ1-2; D is ambiguous. This CDR3 has 14 residues. Germline values: CDR1 LNHDA, CDR2 SQIVND (reference sequence). The covered CDR3 bases are TGTGCTACGAAGCCGGGGATGCAACCAGATGGC. Its translation is CATKPGMQPDG. In full, the CDR3 reads CATKPGMQPDGYTF. The entire variable domain, with the rest obtained from reference TRBV19 and TRBJ1-2, is as follows: DGGITQSPKYLFRKEGQNVTLSCEQNLNHDAMYWYRQDPGQGLRLIYYSQIVNDFQKGDIAEGYSVSREKKESFPLTVTSAQKNPTAFYLCATKPGMQPDGYTFGSGTRLTVV.

This clone was seen at least ten times. The missing CDR3 end, 3 residues past where the read stops, is filled in from the germline J gene. The rearrangement links TRBV7-6 to TRBJ2-7; D perhaps matches TRBD1 (8 bases). V lost 4 bases and J lost 2, with 21 bases in between. CDR3 size: 17 residues. Looked up from germline, CDR1 is SGHVS and CDR2 is FNYEAQ. CDR3 DNA, as far as it was read: TGTGCCAGCAGCTCCGCCCCAACAGGGGGGGGCGCCTACGAG. It yields the protein CASSSAPTGGGAYE. The full CDR3 is CASSSAPTGGGAYEQYF.

This clone showed up many times. The CDR3 sequence: CASSLRPVLGEQYF. The part of the CDR3 DNA that was read is TGTGCCAGCAGCCTTCGACCAGTTCTAGGCGAG. This sequence joins TRBV7-9 and TRBJ2-7; the D is unclear. The read finishes 3 residues shy of the CDR3 end, and the germline J gene is used to complete it. The CDR3 consists of 14 residues. Trimming cost V 5 bases and J 6 bases, with 17 bases left between them. The germline gives CDR1 SEHNR, CDR2 FQNEAQ (reference sequence).

This clone was counted ten times or more. The read ends 3 residues shy of where the CDR3 ends; the end is completed using the germline J gene. The chain recombines TRBV11-2 with TRBJ2-2; D possibly corresponds to TRBD1 (5 bases). The germline V gene encodes CDR1 SGHAT and CDR2 FQNNGV. This CDR3 has 13 amino acids. V was cut by 5 bases and J by 7 bases, with 11 bases left in between. The CDR3 loop reads CASSRQGHGELFF. The sequenced part of the CDR3 DNA is TGTGCCAGCAGCCGGCAGGGCCACGGGGAG.

This clone has a count of ten or more. The read ends 3 residues early relative to the CDR3; the germline J gene fills the gap. The genes are TRBV7-3 and TRBJ2-1; TRBD2 aligns across 10 bases. This CDR3 comprises 15 residues. Germline V lookup: CDR1 SGHTA, CDR2 FQGTGA. The ends lost 5 bases at V and 6 bases at J; junction bases unmatched: 7. The DNA read from the CDR3 is TGTGCCAGCAGCGTACTAGCGGGATATGGCAATGAG. Translating it yields CASSVLAGYGNE. The full CDR3 reads CASSVLAGYGNEQFF.

The CDR3 spells CASRPNPGNSPLHF. Incomplete CDR3 DNA: TGTGCCAGCCGGCCCAATCCAGGGAATTCACCC. The chain is built from TRBV2 and TRBJ1-6; D is perhaps TRBD1 (5 bases). The read stops 3 residues short of the end of the CDR3; the missing end is completed from the germline J gene. V gave up 8 bases and J gave up 7 bases, with 15 bases separating them. The germline V gene encodes CDR1 SNHLY and CDR2 FYNNEI. The CDR3 contains 14 residues.

This clone turned up a few times. The read comes to an end 3 residues before the CDR3 does, leaving the germline J gene to fill in the end. V is TRBV7-8 and J is TRBJ2-3; 7 bases fit TRBD1. Per germline, CDR1 SGHVS and CDR2 FQNEAQ. The CDR3 covers 15 residues. This CDR3 reads CASSSLGQRQETQYF. The sequenced part of the CDR3 DNA is TGTGCCAGCAGCTCCTTGGGACAGAGACAAGAGACG.

This clone was seen repeatedly, ten times or more. The observed sequence ends 3 residues before the CDR3 terminus, with the missing tail filled in from the germline J gene. This rearrangement joins TRBV10-1 to TRBJ2-1; D is unclear. The germline V and J ends were trimmed by 3 bases and 9 bases, with 12 bases remaining between them. CDR3 size: 13 residues. Germline V gene sequence: CDR1 WNHNN, CDR2 SYGVQD (reference sequence). Partial CDR3 DNA: TGCGCCAGCAGTGAAGGGCCCTCCCTTGAG. Translated, it gives CASSEGPSLE. The entire CDR3 protein is CASSEGPSLEQFF.

The table lists this clone with a few counts. One end of the junction fails to match germline, which may point to a read error. The sample has other DNA sequences that encode this CDR3 too. The CDR3 protein is CAWSIPLLTEIYGYTF. The part of the CDR3 DNA that was read is TGTGCCTGGAGTATCCCCCTCTTAACAGAAATCTATGGG. The rearrangement uses TRBV30 and TRBJ1-2; the D is unclear. The CDR3 is cut off 3 residues early in the read; its end comes from the germline J gene. CDR1 and CDR2 (germline): GTSNPN, SVGIG (reference sequence). CDR3 size: 16 residues.

This clone was counted ten times or more. The CDR3 DNA, read in part, is TGTGCCAGCAGCTTGCGGGGGGCCAAAAACATT. Residues: CASSLRGAKNI. The whole CDR3 protein is CASSLRGAKNIQYF. The chain recombines TRBV5-6 with TRBJ2-4, with D possibly matching TRBD2 (6 bases). The CDR3 end is not reached by the read, which stops 3 residues before it; the germline J gene fills it in. V was clipped by 1 base and J by 1 base, with 6 bases between them. Germline CDR1 reads SGHDT; CDR2 reads YYEEEE. This CDR3 has 14 residues. The whole variable domain, filled in from reference TRBV5-6 and TRBJ2-4, reads DAGVTQSPTHLIKTRGQQVTLRCSPKSGHDTVSWYQQALGQGPQFIFQYYEEEERQRGNFPDRFSGHQFPNYSSELNVNALLLGDSALYLCASSLRGAKNIQYFGAGTRLSVL.

This clone was counted ten times or more. The read finishes 3 residues shy of the CDR3 end, and the germline J gene is used to complete it. V usage is TRBV7-3 and J usage is TRBJ1-2; D unclear. Germline loops: CDR1 SGHTA, CDR2 FQGTGA. This CDR3 is 15 amino acids long. Partial CDR3 DNA: TGTGCCAGCAGCTTACTTTCCCAAGGGCCTAACGGC. This gives the protein CASSLLSQGPNG. The entire CDR3 is CASSLLSQGPNGYTF.

About this clone: The read comes to an end 3 residues before the CDR3 does, leaving the germline J gene to fill in the end. V usage is TRBV16 and J usage is TRBJ1-2; D not resolved. The germline gives CDR1 KGHSY, CDR2 FQNENV. The CDR3 is 14 amino acids. V lost 2 bases and J lost 2, with 9 bases in between. CDR3 loop: CASSQAAENYGYTF. Partial CDR3 DNA: TGTGCCAGCAGCCAAGCTGCAGAAAACTATGGC.

This clone has ten or more counts. Sequencing ends 3 residues short of the CDR3 end; the germline J gene provides the rest. The rearrangement joins TRBV7-9 to TRBJ2-7; D may be TRBD1 (5 bases). CDR1 SEHNR and CDR2 FQNEAQ come from the germline V gene (reference sequence). V was cut by 5 bases and J by 5 bases, with 10 bases left in between. The CDR3 contains 12 residues. The sequenced CDR3 bases are TGTGCCAGCAGCCCACCGGACAACGAG. Amino acid sequence: CASSPPDNE. The whole CDR3 is CASSPPDNEQYF.

Note on this clone: Read coverage stops 3 residues before the CDR3 terminus; the germline J gene supplies the remainder. The chain couples TRBV7-8 to TRBJ2-5, with 9 bases lining up with TRBD1. CDR1 is SGHVS and CDR2 is FQNEAQ in the germline V gene. This CDR3 region has 15 residues. The trim removed 6 bases at V and 4 bases at J, leaving 9 bases unmatched. CDR3 region: CASSRNTGGRETQYF. Incomplete CDR3 DNA: TGTGCCAGCAGTCGTAATACAGGGGGCCGAGAGACC.

At least ten counts were recorded for this clone. The CDR3 end is not reached by the read, which stops 3 residues before it; the germline J gene fills it in. The genes are TRBV4-1 and TRBJ2-1, with 8 bases matching TRBD2. The CDR3 has 16 amino acids. Germline lookup yields CDR1 MGHRA and CDR2 YSYEKL. The trim removed 1 base at V and 8 bases at J, leaving 10 bases unmatched. CDR3 DNA (partial): TGCGCCAGCAGCCAAGCGGCCGGGACTAGTTGGGATGAG. The encoded protein is CASSQAAGTSWDE. The full CDR3 protein is CASSQAAGTSWDEQFF.

This clone was detected only a few times. Partial CDR3 DNA: TGCGCCAGCAGCTTGGCCGGAGGGGCCGAGACC. Residues: CASSLAGGAET. The whole CDR3 sequence reads CASSLAGGAETQYF. The rearrangement joins TRBV5-1 to TRBJ2-5; a possible D gene is TRBD2 (6 bases). With the read ending 3 residues before the CDR3 end, the germline J gene is used to fill in that end. CDR3 size: 14 residues. Looked up from germline, CDR1 is SGHRS and CDR2 is YFSETQ. With 0 bases removed from V and 5 bases from J, the gap between germline ends came to 11 bases. Full variable domain (rest looked up from reference TRBV5-1 and TRBJ2-5): KAGVTQTPRYLIKTRGQQVTLSCSPISGHRSVSWYQQTPGQGLQFLFEYFSETQRNKGNFPGRFSGRQFSNSRSEMNVSTLELGDSALYLCASSLAGGAETQYFGPGTRLLVL.

This clone has a count of ten or more. Read data end 3 residues before the CDR3 end; the end is taken from the germline J gene. The chain links TRBV20-1 to TRBJ2-6; 8 nucleotides match TRBD2. The CDR3 is 16 residues long. V lost 4 bases and J lost 1; bases outside the gene matches: 6. The V gene's germline CDR1 is DFQATT and CDR2 SNEGSKA (reference sequence). CDR3 DNA (partial): TGCAGTGCTAACCGGGGGGGCCTATCTGGGGCCAACGTC. This sequence encodes CSANRGGLSGANV. The CDR3 in full is CSANRGGLSGANVLTF.

Many counts were recorded for this clone. The read stops 3 residues short of the end of the CDR3; the missing end is completed from the germline J gene. The gene calls are TRBV20-1 and TRBJ1-6, with TRBD1 matching 7 bases. This CDR3 has 15 residues. V lost 3 bases to trimming and J lost 7 bases; unmatched junction nucleotides: 9. Looked up from germline, CDR1 is DFQATT and CDR2 is SNEGSKA (reference sequence). CDR3 DNA (partial): TGCAGTGCTAGTTCGAACAGGGGTGTCAATTCACCC. Translated: CSASSNRGVNSP. The entire CDR3 reads CSASSNRGVNSPLHF.

With respect to this clone: The read halts 3 residues ahead of the CDR3 end, with the missing end drawn from the germline J gene. This sample also contains other DNA sequences that code for the same CDR3. This chain joins TRBV13 and TRBJ2-1; 7 bases fit TRBD1. Per the germline V gene, CDR1 is PRHDT and CDR2 is FYEKMQ (reference sequence). J lost 7 bases, V lost 5 bases, and 14 bases had no gene match. The CDR3 consists of 16 residues. The CDR3 protein is CASSTIPLLQGNEQFF. The DNA read from the CDR3 is TGTGCCAGCAGCACTATACCCCTCCTACAGGGGAATGAG.

About this clone: The read terminates 3 residues ahead of where the CDR3 ends, so the germline J gene completes it. The genes are TRBV18 and TRBJ1-2; perhaps TRBD1 as D (5 bases). The germline gives CDR1 KGHSH, CDR2 LQKENI. The CDR3 contains 14 residues. The CDR3 bases that were read are TGTGCCAGCTCACCAAGGGGACTGCTAGCGACA. Translation gives CASSPRGLLAT. The full CDR3 reads CASSPRGLLATYTF.

About this clone itself: The read finishes 3 residues shy of the CDR3 end, and the germline J gene is used to complete it. The J gene is TRBJ2-7, the V gene TRBV7-9; perhaps TRBD1 as D (6 bases). From germline, CDR1 is SEHNR and CDR2 FQNEAQ (reference sequence). Deletions cut 3 bases from V and 2 bases from J, with 11 bases between. The length of the CDR3 is 14 residues. CDR3: CASSLRTEPYEQYF. Partial CDR3 DNA: TGTGCCAGCAGCTTGAGGACAGAACCCTACGAG.

This clone has at least ten counts. The junction departs from germline at one end; a sequencing error may be responsible. The same CDR3 can be traced to other DNA sequences in this sample. The CDR3 loop reads CASRPAAAKNIQYF. The part of the CDR3 DNA that was read is TGCGCCAGTAGACCGGCGGCTGCCAAAAACATT. This chain uses TRBV19 with TRBJ2-4; D unclear. The CDR3 goes on 3 residues after the read ends, and that part is filled in from the germline J gene. The CDR3 runs to 14 residues. Germline V gene data show CDR1 as LNHDA and CDR2 as SQIVND (reference sequence).